This T cell receptor (beta chain) came from a study of blood T cell repertoires in COVID-19. Across the study: Researchers got acute and convalescent COVID-19 samples from the United States, Italy and Spain.

Measured with immunoSEQ multiplex PCR; TCRdb has only the in-frame clones, and not every one. This sample has 350,000 to 450,000 clones; more than 70% occur once, and the top ten carry around 1.2%. CDR3 length: 14 residues. V lost 1 base and J lost 6, with 12 bases in between. The germline V gene has CDR1 MNHEY and CDR2 SMNVEV (reference sequence). Sequencing was performed on peripheral blood. This sequence was found in a man aged 35 to 55 with acute or convalescent COVID-19. This chain connects TRBV27 to TRBJ1-2; D unresolved. In DNA, the CDR3 is TGTGCCAGCAGTTTATTTCCAGGAAAGGATGGCTACACCTTC. The encoded protein is CASSLFPGKDGYTF.